This entry is about one T cell receptor (beta chain). Trimming took 0 bases from V and 2 from J, leaving 6 bases between them. Germline lookup yields CDR1 SGHDT and CDR2 YYEEEE. The CDR3 is 13 residues long. The data were taken from a study of blood T cell repertoires in COVID-19. Study-level information: Sites in the United States, Italy and Spain provided acute and convalescent COVID-19 samples. In each case, the material was cDNA or gDNA derived from T cells, B-cell-depleted T cells, or PBMCs.

Measured with immunoSEQ multiplex PCR; TCRdb has only the in-frame clones, and not every one. In the table there are about 270,000 clones, about four fifths of which are singletons. Sequencing input: peripheral blood. This rearrangement joins TRBV5-6 to TRBJ2-7, with a possible D match to TRBD1 (6 bases). The source of this sequence is a woman between 45 and 60 years old who had recovered from COVID-19. Written as DNA, the CDR3 is TGTGCCAGCAGCTTGGACAGGGCCTACGAGCAGTACTTC. This translates into CASSLDRAYEQYF.